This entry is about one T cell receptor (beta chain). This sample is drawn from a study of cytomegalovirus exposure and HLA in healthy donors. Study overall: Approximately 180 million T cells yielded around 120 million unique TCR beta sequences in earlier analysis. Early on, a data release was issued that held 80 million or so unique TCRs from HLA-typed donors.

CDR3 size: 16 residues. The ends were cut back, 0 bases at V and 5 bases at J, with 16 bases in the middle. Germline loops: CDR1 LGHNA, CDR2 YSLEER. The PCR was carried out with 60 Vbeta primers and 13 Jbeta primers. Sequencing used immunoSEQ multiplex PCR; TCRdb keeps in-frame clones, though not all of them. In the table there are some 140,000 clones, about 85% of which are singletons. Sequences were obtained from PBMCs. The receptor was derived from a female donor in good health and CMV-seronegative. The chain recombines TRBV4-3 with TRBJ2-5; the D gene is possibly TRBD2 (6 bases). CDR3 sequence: CASSQDVGSGWETQYF. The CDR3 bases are TGCGCCAGCAGCCAAGACGTGGGAAGCGGGTGGGAGACCCAGTACTTC.